This TCR beta chain comes out of a study of T-cell memory formation after mild COVID-19. Regarding the study as a whole: Clones contracting over day 15 to 85 were CD4/CD8 balanced, with later expanders leaning CD4+. Contracting CD4+ clones sat mainly in CM and EM; CD8+ in EMRA. Some clones that responded turned up in pre-infection memory, which suggests that cross-reactive memory joined in.

Of note for this clonotype: Its target is unknown.

Employing constant-segment primers, 5'RACE generated TCR alpha and TCR beta cDNA libraries bearing sample barcodes and UMIs. TCRdb re-analysed the 5' RACE reads in MiXCR, keeping a single row per CDR3 protein. The sample includes around 400,000 distinct CDR3 sequences, approximately 24% of them seen just once. This CDR3 contains 15 residues. The germline CDR1 and CDR2 sequences are SGDLS and YYNGEE. Trimming removed 0 bases at V and 5 bases at J, with 14 bases between. The rearrangement links TRBV9 to TRBJ2-5; the D gene is possibly TRBD2 (5 bases). The receptor's source is an adult woman who had mild COVID-19 (a few samples of this study predate the infection). Cell type and time point are not known. The sequenced sample consisted of PBMCs or a T cell subset sorted from them (not recorded which). CDR3 nucleotides: TGTGCCAGCAGCGTAGTATCGGGGTTGGAGGAGACCCAGTACTTC. Amino acids: CASSVVSGLEETQYF.